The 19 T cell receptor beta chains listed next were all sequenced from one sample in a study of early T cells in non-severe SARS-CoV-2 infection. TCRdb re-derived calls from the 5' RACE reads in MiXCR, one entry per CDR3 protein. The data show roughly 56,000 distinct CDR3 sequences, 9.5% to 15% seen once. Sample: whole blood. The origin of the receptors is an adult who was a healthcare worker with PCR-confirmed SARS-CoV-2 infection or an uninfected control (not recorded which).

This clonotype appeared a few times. In nucleotides, the CDR3 is TGTGCCAGCAGTTTAAGAGGCACGAAAGAGACCCAGTACTTC. It encodes CASSLRGTKETQYF. This chain connects TRBV12-3 or TRBV12-4 to TRBJ2-5; D call uncertain. The V end was cut by 2 bases, the J end by 3 bases, with 10 bases between. The CDR3 runs to 14 residues.

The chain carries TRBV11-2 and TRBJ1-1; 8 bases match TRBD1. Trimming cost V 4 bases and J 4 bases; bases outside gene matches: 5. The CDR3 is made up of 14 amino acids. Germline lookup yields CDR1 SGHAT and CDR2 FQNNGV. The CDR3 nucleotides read TGTGCCAGCAGCTCTCGACAGGGGTCCACTGAAGCTTTCTTT. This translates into CASSSRQGSTEAFF.

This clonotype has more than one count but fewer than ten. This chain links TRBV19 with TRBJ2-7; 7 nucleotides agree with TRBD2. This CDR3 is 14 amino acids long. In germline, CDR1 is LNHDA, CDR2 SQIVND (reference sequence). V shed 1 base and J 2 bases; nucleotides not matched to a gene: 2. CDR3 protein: CASSIVSGAYEQYF. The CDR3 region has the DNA TGTGCCAGTAGTATAGTGAGCGGGGCCTACGAGCAGTACTTC.

CDR3 residues: CSARTEGIFTEAFF. The CDR3 bases are TGCAGTGCTAGGACGGAGGGAATTTTCACTGAAGCTTTCTTT. The chain couples TRBV20-1 to TRBJ1-1; D unclear. The CDR3 consists of 14 residues. With 3 bases removed from V and 4 bases from J, the gap between germline ends came to 15 bases. Germline values: CDR1 DFQATT, CDR2 SNEGSKA (reference sequence).

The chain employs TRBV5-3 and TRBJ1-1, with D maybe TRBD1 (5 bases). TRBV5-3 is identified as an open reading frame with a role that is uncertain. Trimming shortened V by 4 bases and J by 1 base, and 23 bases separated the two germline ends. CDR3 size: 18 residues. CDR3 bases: TGTGCCAGAAGCCCGCTCCGGGGCAGGGCGTCTTGGAACACTGAAGCTTTCTTT. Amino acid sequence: CARSPLRGRASWNTEAFF.

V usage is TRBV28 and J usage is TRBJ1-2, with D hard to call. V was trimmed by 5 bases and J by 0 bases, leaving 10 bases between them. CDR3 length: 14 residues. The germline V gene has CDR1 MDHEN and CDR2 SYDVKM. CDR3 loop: CASSGAGANYGYTF. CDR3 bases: TGTGCCAGCAGTGGAGCCGGTGCTAACTATGGCTACACCTTC.

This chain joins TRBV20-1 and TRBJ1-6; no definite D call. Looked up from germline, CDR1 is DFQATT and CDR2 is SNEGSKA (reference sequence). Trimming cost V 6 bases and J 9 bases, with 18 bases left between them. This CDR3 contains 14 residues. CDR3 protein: CSAPTQDWGSPLHF. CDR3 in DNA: TGCAGTGCACCCACCCAGGACTGGGGTTCACCCCTCCACTTT.

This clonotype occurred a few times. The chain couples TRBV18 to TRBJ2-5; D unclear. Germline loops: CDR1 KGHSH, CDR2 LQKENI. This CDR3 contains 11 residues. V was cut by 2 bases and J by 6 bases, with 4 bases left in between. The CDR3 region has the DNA TGTGCCAGCTCACCATTCCAGACCCAGTACTTC. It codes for CASSPFQTQYF.

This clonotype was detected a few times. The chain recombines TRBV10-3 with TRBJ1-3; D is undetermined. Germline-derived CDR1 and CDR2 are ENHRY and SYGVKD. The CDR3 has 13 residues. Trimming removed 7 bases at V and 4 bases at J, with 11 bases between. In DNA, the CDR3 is TGTGCCATCAATGGGGATCAGGGAAACACCATATATTTT. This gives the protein CAINGDQGNTIYF.

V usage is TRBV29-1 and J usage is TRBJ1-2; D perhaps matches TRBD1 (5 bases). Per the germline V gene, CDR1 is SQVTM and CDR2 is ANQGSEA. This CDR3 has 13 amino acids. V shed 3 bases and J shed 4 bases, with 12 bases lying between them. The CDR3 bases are TGCAGCGTTGATAACCGACAGAGCTATGGCTACACCTTC. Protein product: CSVDNRQSYGYTF.

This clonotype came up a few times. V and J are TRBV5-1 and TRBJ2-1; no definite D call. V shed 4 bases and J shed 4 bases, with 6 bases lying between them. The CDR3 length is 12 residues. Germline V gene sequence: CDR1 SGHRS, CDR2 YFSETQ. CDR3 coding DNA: TGCGCCAGCAGCCGGCTGTACAATGAGCAGTTCTTC. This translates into CASSRLYNEQFF.

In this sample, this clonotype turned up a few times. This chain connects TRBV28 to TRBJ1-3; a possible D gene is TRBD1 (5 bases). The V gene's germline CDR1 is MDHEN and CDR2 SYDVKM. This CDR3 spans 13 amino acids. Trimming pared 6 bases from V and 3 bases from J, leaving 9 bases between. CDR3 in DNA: TGTGCCAGCAGCCGGGGGGATGGAAACACCATATATTTT. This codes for CASSRGDGNTIYF.

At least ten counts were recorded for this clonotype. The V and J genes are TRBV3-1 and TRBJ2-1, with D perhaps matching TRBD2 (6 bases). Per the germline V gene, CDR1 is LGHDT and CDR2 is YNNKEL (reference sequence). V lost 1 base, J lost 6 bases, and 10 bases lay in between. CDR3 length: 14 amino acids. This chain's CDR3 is CASSQGAGPNEQFF. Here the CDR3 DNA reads TGTGCCAGCAGCCAAGGGGCGGGGCCCAATGAGCAGTTCTTC.

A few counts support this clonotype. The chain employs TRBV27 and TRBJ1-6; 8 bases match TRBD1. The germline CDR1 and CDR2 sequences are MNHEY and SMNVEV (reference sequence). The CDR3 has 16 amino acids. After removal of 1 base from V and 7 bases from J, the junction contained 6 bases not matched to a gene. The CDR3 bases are TGTGCCAGCAGTTTATATGGACAGGGCCTAAATTCACCCCTCCACTTT. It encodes CASSLYGQGLNSPLHF.

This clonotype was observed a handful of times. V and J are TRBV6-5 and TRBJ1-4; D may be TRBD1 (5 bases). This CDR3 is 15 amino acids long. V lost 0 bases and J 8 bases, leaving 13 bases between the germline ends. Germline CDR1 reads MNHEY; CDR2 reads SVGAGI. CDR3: CASSYSVSGSEKLFF. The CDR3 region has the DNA TGTGCCAGCAGTTACTCGGTCTCAGGGAGCGAAAAACTGTTTTTT.

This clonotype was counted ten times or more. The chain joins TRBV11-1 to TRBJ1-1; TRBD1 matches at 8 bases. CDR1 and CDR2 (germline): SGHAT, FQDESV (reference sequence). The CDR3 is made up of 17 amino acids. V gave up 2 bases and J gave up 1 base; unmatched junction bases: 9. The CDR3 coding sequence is TGTGCCAGCAGCTTAACCGTGACAGGGGCGCCGAACACTGAAGCTTTCTTT. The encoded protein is CASSLTVTGAPNTEAFF.

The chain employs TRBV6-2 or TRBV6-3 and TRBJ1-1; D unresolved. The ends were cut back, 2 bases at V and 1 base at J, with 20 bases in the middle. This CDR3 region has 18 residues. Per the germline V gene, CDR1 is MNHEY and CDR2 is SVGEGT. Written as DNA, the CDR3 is TGTGCCAGCAGTTACGGTCCGGGATTTCCAACCTGGAACACTGAAGCTTTCTTT. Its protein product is CASSYGPGFPTWNTEAFF.

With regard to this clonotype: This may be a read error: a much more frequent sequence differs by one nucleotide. CDR3 loop: CASSSAGGLPYEQYF. In DNA form, the CDR3 reads TGTGCCAGCAGCTCAGCCGGGGGACTGCCATACGAGCAGTACTTC. The chain links TRBV7-9 to TRBJ2-7; perhaps TRBD2 as D (6 bases). CDR3 length: 15 amino acids. V lost 4 bases, J lost 4 bases, and 17 bases lay in between. Germline CDR1 SEHNR, CDR2 FQNEAQ (reference sequence).

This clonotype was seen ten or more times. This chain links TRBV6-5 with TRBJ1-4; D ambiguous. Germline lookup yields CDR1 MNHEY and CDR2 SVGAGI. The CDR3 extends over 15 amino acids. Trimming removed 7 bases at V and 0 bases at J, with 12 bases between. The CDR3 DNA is TGTGCCAGCACCTCACGAGTAGCAACTAATGAAAAACTGTTTTTT. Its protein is CASTSRVATNEKLFF.